A selection of T cell receptor beta chains follows, all from one sample in a study of blood T cell repertoires in COVID-19. Using immunoSEQ multiplex PCR, the repertoire was profiled, and TCRdb retains in-frame clones only, with some absent. Here the sample spans under 150,000 clones, 80% being singletons. The sample taken for sequencing was peripheral blood. The receptors derive from a human donor in a cohort sampled during active COVID-19. The CDR3 runs from the conserved cysteine through the conserved F or W. A D gene is named only where the DNA matches it firmly. Size values are once, few and many counts, or a class for expanded clones, and some rows have none.

d_call: .; cdr3_length: 15; v_call: TRBV6-5; j_call: TRBJ2-6; clone_size: .; cdr3_aa: CASRVPGSGANVLTF; cdr3_nt: TGTGCCAGCAGGGTTCCAGGCTCTGGGGCCAACGTCCTGACTTTC
d_call: .; cdr3_length: 13; v_call: TRBV6-6; j_call: TRBJ1-1; clone_size: once; cdr3_aa: CASSFPQGILTFF; cdr3_nt: TGTGCCAGCAGTTTCCCACAGGGTATTTTGACTTTCTTT
d_call: .; cdr3_length: 14; v_call: TRBV18; j_call: TRBJ2-3; clone_size: few; cdr3_aa: CASSPRDNTDTQYF; cdr3_nt: TGTGCCAGCTCACCACGAGATAACACAGATACGCAGTATTTT
d_call: .; cdr3_length: 15; v_call: TRBV11-2; j_call: TRBJ1-2; clone_size: .; cdr3_aa: CASSAPTGGAYGYTF; cdr3_nt: TGTGCCAGCAGCGCCCCGACGGGGGGGGCCTATGGCTACACCTTC
d_call: TRBD1; cdr3_length: 12; v_call: TRBV18; j_call: TRBJ1-2; clone_size: .; cdr3_aa: CASSPGQLEGTF; cdr3_nt: TGTGCCAGCTCACCGGGACAGCTAGAAGGCACCTTC
d_call: TRBD1; cdr3_length: 15; v_call: TRBV18; j_call: TRBJ1-6; clone_size: once; cdr3_aa: CASSPFTGGGSPLHF; cdr3_nt: TGTGCCAGCTCACCATTCACAGGGGGAGGTTCACCCCTCCACTTT
d_call: .; cdr3_length: 15; v_call: TRBV6-5; j_call: TRBJ1-4; clone_size: .; cdr3_aa: CASSYTAGGNEKLFF; cdr3_nt: TGTGCCAGCAGTTACACCGCGGGGGGTAATGAAAAACTGTTTTTT
d_call: .; cdr3_length: 15; v_call: TRBV9; j_call: TRBJ2-1; clone_size: .; cdr3_aa: CASSALGETYNEQFF; cdr3_nt: TGTGCCAGCAGCGCACTCGGGGAAACCTACAATGAGCAGTTCTTC
d_call: TRBD1; cdr3_length: 15; v_call: TRBV19; j_call: TRBJ2-2; clone_size: .; cdr3_aa: CASSSGQGLTGELFF; cdr3_nt: TGTGCCAGTAGTTCCGGACAGGGTTTAACCGGGGAGCTGTTTTTT
d_call: .; cdr3_length: 18; v_call: TRBV19; j_call: TRBJ1-6; clone_size: few; cdr3_aa: CASSIGRDGDSYNSPLHF; cdr3_nt: TGTGCCAGTAGTATCGGCAGGGATGGAGACTCCTATAATTCACCCCTCCACTTT
d_call: TRBD1; cdr3_length: 17; v_call: TRBV28; j_call: TRBJ2-3; clone_size: .; cdr3_aa: CASSSPGDRGGPDTQYF; cdr3_nt: TGTGCCAGCAGTTCCCCCGGCGACAGGGGGGGCCCAGATACGCAGTATTTT
d_call: .; cdr3_length: 12; v_call: TRBV28; j_call: TRBJ2-1; clone_size: .; cdr3_aa: CASKIQGREQFF; cdr3_nt: TGTGCCAGCAAAATACAGGGAAGAGAGCAGTTCTTC
d_call: TRBD1; cdr3_length: 17; v_call: TRBV28; j_call: TRBJ1-6; clone_size: .; cdr3_aa: CASSQSGTGTGNSPLHF; cdr3_nt: TGTGCCAGCAGCCAGTCCGGGACCGGGACAGGGAATTCACCCCTCCACTTT
d_call: .; cdr3_length: 15; v_call: TRBV7-9; j_call: TRBJ2-1; clone_size: .; cdr3_aa: CASTGESDLYNEQFF; cdr3_nt: TGTGCCAGCACCGGAGAATCCGATCTCTACAATGAGCAGTTCTTC
d_call: .; cdr3_length: 14; v_call: TRBV7-8; j_call: TRBJ2-5; clone_size: .; cdr3_aa: CASSLDRGQGTQYF; cdr3_nt: TGTGCCAGCAGCTTAGATCGGGGACAAGGGACCCAGTACTTC
d_call: TRBD1; cdr3_length: 13; v_call: TRBV2; j_call: TRBJ1-4; clone_size: .; cdr3_aa: CASRTGSSEKLFF; cdr3_nt: TGTGCCAGCAGGACAGGGTCTAGTGAAAAACTGTTTTTT
d_call: .; cdr3_length: 12; v_call: TRBV19; j_call: TRBJ1-2; clone_size: .; cdr3_aa: CASSYLGVGYTF; cdr3_nt: TGTGCCAGTAGTTACCTCGGGGTTGGCTACACCTTC